The 14 T cell receptor beta chains given below trace back to one sample, sequenced in a study of CD8 T cells in ankylosing spondylitis. Each CDR3 protein is one row after TCRdb ran MiXCR on the 5' RACE reads. The sample records 210,000 or so distinct CDR3 sequences, roughly 24% being singletons. The specimen sequenced was blood, either unsorted or a sorted T cell fraction (not recorded which). The receptors here all came from a male donor with ankylosing spondylitis or in good health (not recorded which).

In its sample, this clonotype was seen many times. This chain connects TRBV9 to TRBJ2-5; D remains ambiguous. Trimming shortened V by 0 bases and J by 5 bases, and 5 bases separated the two germline ends. CDR1 and CDR2 (germline): SGDLS, YYNGEE. The CDR3 is 12 amino acids. CDR3 nucleotide sequence: TGTGCCAGCAGCGTAGATGGGGAGACCCAGTACTTC. It translates to CASSVDGETQYF.

This rearrangement joins TRBV29-1 to TRBJ2-3; TRBD1 is a possible D gene (5 bases). V lost 5 bases and J 7 bases, leaving 10 bases between the germline ends. This CDR3 region has 11 residues. CDR1 and CDR2 from the germline V gene are SQVTM and ANQGSEA. The CDR3 is CSVLRANTQYF. CDR3 bases: TGCAGCGTTCTCAGGGCAAATACGCAGTATTTT.

At least ten counts were recorded for this clonotype. V and J are TRBV4-3 and TRBJ2-4; tentatively, D is TRBD1 or TRBD2 (7 bases each). This CDR3 has 22 residues. Trimming removed 1 base from V and 0 bases from J, with 28 bases in between. CDR1 and CDR2 from the germline V gene are LGHNA and YSLEER. CDR3 loop: CASSQVNRGLTQVKLAKNIQYF. For the CDR3, the DNA is TGCGCCAGCAGCCAAGTGAACAGGGGACTAACCCAAGTAAAACTAGCCAAAAACATTCAGTACTTC.

The J gene is TRBJ1-4, the V gene TRBV18; D call uncertain. CDR1 is KGHSH and CDR2 is LQKENI in the germline V gene. The CDR3 runs to 11 residues. The V and J ends lost 2 bases and 5 bases respectively, with 0 bases between them. The CDR3 DNA sequence: TGTGCCAGCTCACCAAATGAAAAACTGTTTTTT. It is translated as CASSPNEKLFF.

V usage is TRBV6-5 and J usage is TRBJ2-2; D not certain. V dropped 2 bases and J dropped 3 bases, with 7 bases sitting between them. Per the germline V gene, CDR1 is MNHEY and CDR2 is SVGAGI. The CDR3 length is 14 residues. DNA for the CDR3: TGTGCCAGCAGTTACCAAGGGCACACCGGGGAGCTGTTTTTT. Translating it yields CASSYQGHTGELFF.

This clonotype was picked up many times. V usage is TRBV9 and J usage is TRBJ2-1; D ambiguous. CDR3 length: 17 amino acids. With 4 bases removed from V and 4 bases from J, the gap between germline ends came to 21 bases. Looked up from germline, CDR1 is SGDLS and CDR2 is YYNGEE. The CDR3 DNA reads TGTGCCAGCAGCCCTTTTGTACCAGCTCCCTCGTACAATGAGCAGTTCTTC. It translates to CASSPFVPAPSYNEQFF.

CDR3 sequence (DNA): TGTGCCAGCAGTTTACGGCAGGGAAACGGCCAGCCCCAGCATTTT. It yields the protein CASSLRQGNGQPQHF. V is TRBV12-3 or TRBV12-4 and J is TRBJ1-5; weak D call: TRBD1 (5 bases). This CDR3 has 15 residues. Trimming stripped 2 bases from V and 7 bases from J, with 15 bases between.

A few counts support this clonotype. The chain combines TRBV20-1 with TRBJ2-4; 8 nucleotides match TRBD2. Germline values: CDR1 DFQATT, CDR2 SNEGSKA (reference sequence). The junction had 8 bases not matched to a gene; V was cut back by 3 bases and J by 4 bases. This CDR3 region has 15 residues. The CDR3 loop reads CSASASLAGKNIQYF. CDR3 coding DNA: TGCAGTGCTAGCGCCAGTTTAGCGGGGAAAAACATTCAGTACTTC.

This clonotype was picked up a small number of times. The chain has TRBV20-1 and TRBJ2-3, with 9 bases identical to TRBD2. Losses at the gene ends were 3 bases for V and 2 bases for J; bases not matched to a gene: 6. This CDR3 is built from 15 residues. CDR1 and CDR2 (germline): DFQATT, SNEGSKA (reference sequence). CDR3 sequence (DNA): TGCAGTGCTAGGAGCTCTAGCGGGGACACAGATACGCAGTATTTT. Its protein product is CSARSSSGDTDTQYF.

This clonotype was seen a few times. This chain uses TRBV20-1 with TRBJ2-5; maybe TRBD1 (6 bases). The germline V gene encodes CDR1 DFQATT and CDR2 SNEGSKA (reference sequence). The V gene lost 0 bases and the J gene lost 4 bases, with 12 bases spanning the gap. The CDR3 runs to 14 residues. The CDR3 is CSARDWGRLETQYF. The CDR3 DNA sequence: TGCAGTGCTAGAGATTGGGGGCGTCTAGAGACCCAGTACTTC.

This clonotype was detected many times. This rearrangement joins TRBV5-1 to TRBJ2-5; no firm D call. Trimming stripped 4 bases from V and 5 bases from J, with 12 bases between. The CDR3 has 13 amino acids. CDR1 and CDR2 from the germline V gene are SGHRS and YFSETQ. The CDR3: CASSAFDRETQYF. The CDR3 nucleotides are TGCGCCAGCAGCGCCTTTGATCGGGAGACCCAGTACTTC.

At least ten counts were recorded for this clonotype. V is TRBV4-1 and J is TRBJ2-1; D gene ambiguous. V was trimmed by 6 bases and J by 9 bases, leaving 15 bases between them. CDR1 MGHRA and CDR2 YSYEKL come from the germline V gene. This CDR3 contains 13 residues. The chain's CDR3 is CASSTRVEFEQFF. DNA for the CDR3: TGCGCCAGCAGTACTCGGGTGGAGTTTGAGCAGTTCTTC.

The rearrangement links TRBV7-8 to TRBJ2-3; D perhaps matches TRBD2 (6 bases). The germline CDR1 and CDR2 sequences are SGHVS and FQNEAQ. Trimming cost V 1 base and J 0 bases, with 14 bases left between them. CDR3 length equals 17 residues. In nucleotides, the CDR3 is TGTGCCAGCAGCTTAGGTTTAGCGGCCCCTAGCACAGATACGCAGTATTTT. Its protein is CASSLGLAAPSTDTQYF.

This chain links TRBV20-1 with TRBJ2-2; D perhaps matches TRBD2 (5 bases). Germline values: CDR1 DFQATT, CDR2 SNEGSKA (reference sequence). CDR3 length: 14 residues. The V end was cut by 3 bases, the J end by 4 bases, with 12 bases between. CDR3 residues: CSASRSSSTGELFF. As DNA, the CDR3 is TGCAGTGCTAGTAGGTCTAGCTCCACCGGGGAGCTGTTTTTT.